This TCR beta chain was documented in a study of cytomegalovirus exposure and HLA in healthy donors (dated by TCRdb to 2016 to 2017). About the investigation overall: In an earlier analysis of some 610 of the donors, less than 350 Gb of sequence data and some 120 million unique TCR beta sequences from about 179 million T cells were reported. A later analysis re-examined previously published TCR beta repertoires from roughly 650 donors and added high-resolution HLA genotyping to investigate patterns of TCR occurrence. The number of typed donors differed by locus: about 620-640 for A, B, C, DRB1 and DQB1; 522 for DQA1; approximately 600 for DPA1; and roughly 470 for DPB1. The study profiled the T cell repertoires of some 610 subjects by immunosequencing and related them to cytomegalovirus serostatus. The study combined high-throughput TCR immunosequencing, statistical association of individual TCRs with disease status, and machine learning to predict cytomegalovirus infection status. The study aimed to test whether signatures of past pathogen exposure could be identified by cataloging public T cell receptors. HLA typing included class I and class II loci at four-digit resolution. The genetic ancestry cluster associated with self-reported Caucasian donors included roughly 84% of the 300 to 400 genotyped donors. Among about 360 genotyped donors of the cohort, an average of approximately 230,000 unique TCR beta nucleotide sequences were sequenced per donor, roughly 18% of them non-productive. Donor age, sex, ethnicity and CMV serostatus were compiled together with the repertoire data. Along with the roughly 670-subject first cohort, a separate validation cohort of 120 different subjects was used. Every repertoire in the discovery cohort had been generated on one and the same sequencing platform. Five DR-DQ haplotypes were handled as single units for association and clustering, since linkage in the cohort was strong. Approximately 300 gigabases of sequencing data and around 90 million unique TCR sequences made up an early release that covered 500 to 700 HLA-typed donors. A later genetic analysis took genome-wide SNP genotypes for about 55% of the 666 donors and used that subset as a discovery cohort. The later analysis used no new phenotypic data to find candidate immune exposures, relying instead on TCR beta sequences and their occurrence across donors. An earlier analysis of several hundred of the donors applied high-throughput TCR beta sequencing to assess whether each TCR beta V gene segment acted as functional or pseudogenic. What the work shows at the level of the full study, not this receptor alone: The study gave a list of some 150 TCR beta chains associated with cytomegalovirus. In a later analysis, the rate of TCR association differed among HLA loci, with DRB1 alleles having the most associated TCRs and HLA-C alleles having the fewest. The earlier analysis of 587 of the donors excluded 15 to 20 rarely observed V segments, including chromosome 9 orphons, because counts were too low. According to a later analysis, most CMV-associated TCR beta chains appeared to be HLA-restricted, and the HLA associations seemed to be driven largely by CMV exposure. Because HLA typing was missing for some donors at each locus, association tests included only the typed subset. In vitro tests confirmed that a few of the cytomegalovirus-associated TCR beta chains recognize cytomegalovirus antigens. A later analysis found that HLA-associated TCR beta chains were more clonally expanded and had lower generation probabilities than equally common non-associated chains. Broadly in line with IMGT annotations, most TCR beta V segments showed up in productive rearrangements about 87% or about 30% of the time in an earlier analysis of approximately 640 of the donors. Roughly uniform sequencing depth across donors was assumed in presence/absence analyses, although this assumption may not hold. A later genetic analysis associated a missense DCLRE1C variant with V-gene and J-gene trimming of TCR beta chains, and an independent cohort replicated the association. Assigning TCR associations to individual alleles was difficult when HLA alleles, especially DR and DQ, strongly co-occurred. Several of the top co-occurrence clusters appeared to be linked to parvovirus B19, influenza, CMV and Epstein-Barr virus, according to a later analysis. Correlated functional status among segregating V segments might reflect linkage disequilibrium, but an unknown experimental factor could not be ruled out. A further reported finding was that TCR beta sequences accurately predicted the HLA-A and HLA-B alleles for most subjects in the first cohort. Some IMGT-functional V segments, including TRBV6-2 and TRBV6-3, could not be distinguished by the 87-base-pair reads and were therefore excluded. The authors suggested that the approach could potentially be generalized to other disease states and immunological phenotypes. In both the original and validation cohorts, the classifier was reported to diagnose cytomegalovirus status with high specificity and sensitivity. While some public TCRs were present in many individuals, most TCR sequences turned up only very rarely across donors. This cohort had only TCR beta chains sequenced, and the lack of alpha or paired-chain data limited which features could be detected. A cluster of highly shared sequence variants was judged likely to represent a technical artifact of the sequencing pipeline. Compared with the approximately 670-donor mean, donors in an Asian-associated ancestry cluster had fewer N-insertions in productive TCRs, according to a later genetic analysis. A later analysis associated 17,000 or so TCR beta sequences with specific HLA alleles at a false discovery rate of 0.05. CMV serostatus was the only immune exposure information available for the cohort.

The cohort comprised fewer than 750 healthy bone marrow donors. All cohort members were sampled while nominally healthy, although unrecorded immune exposures were likely present. The donor was CMV seronegative and belonged to the group of 352 seronegative cohort members. A peripheral blood sample was provided by each donor, and peripheral blood mononuclear cells were used for TCR beta sequencing. Genomic DNA was extracted from the blood cell samples with the Qiagen DNeasy Blood Extraction Kit. In its sample, this clone was seen once. There is no known antigen for this receptor. No much larger clone is present one base from it, and per-base qualities are unavailable. In the germline V gene, CDR1 corresponds to SGHVS and CDR2 to FQNEAQ. Trimming costs V 6 bases and J 2 bases, and their ends lie 15 bases apart. The CDR3 covers 15 residues, taking in both the cysteine and the phenylalanine. Only the CDR3 portion is preserved as DNA: 45 bases, with reading frame beginning at the first base.

The method behind the library was the immunoSEQ multiplex PCR assay. A mixture of 60 forward primers for TCR Vbeta segments and 13 reverse primers for TCR Jbeta segments was used in the multiplex PCR. Amplification of the CDR3 region of rearranged TCR beta genes was performed with a multiplex PCR assay on genomic DNA. Amplified TCR beta libraries were sequenced as 87-base-pair reads on the Illumina HiSeq System. The paper's processing steps were these. In a later analysis, roughly 80 million unique TCR beta chains were counted across the approximately 640 repertoires, and around 10 million of these chains were shared by at least two donors. Raw reads were error-corrected and collapsed into unique sequences with a nearest-neighbor algorithm that merged closely related sequences to remove PCR and sequencing errors. To assign V, D and J gene segments, CDR3 sequences were aligned to IMGT reference sequences. Each retained sequence needed at least a six-nucleotide match to both a V gene segment and a J gene segment. Rearrangements were classified as productive when the CDR3 lacked stop codons and remained in frame with V and J, and all other rearrangements were classified as non-productive. Following IMGT convention, CDR3 was defined as the stretch from the second conserved V-encoded cysteine up to the conserved J-encoded phenylalanine. Sequences without an unambiguous match to a single V gene segment were excluded from the earlier analysis of about 600 of the donors. In an earlier analysis of around 590 of the donors, a V segment was called functional when productive rearrangements were above 56.7%, and segregating when the standard deviation between donors exceeded 5%. A statistical classification framework was built for diagnosing cytomegalovirus status from the catalog of TCR beta chain sequences. In a later analysis, V and J genes were assigned by comparing TCR nucleotide sequences against IMGT/GENE-DB human TR gene sequences. The TCRdist pipeline was used in a later analysis to assign CDR3 sequences and most-parsimonious VDJ recombination scenarios. In a later analysis, every TCR beta chain was defined by the combination of its CDR3 amino acid sequence and its V-gene family, and reads without a unique V-gene family were dropped. A later analysis removed 592 highly shared, low-generation-probability nucleotide sequences to deal with suspected cross-contamination and a sequencing artifact. In a later analysis, a clonal expansion index for each public chain was calculated from normalized within-repertoire ranks of inferred template counts. In a later analysis, generation probabilities were computed with a VDJ recombination model fitted to out-of-frame rearrangements, and the resulting probabilities were checked against IGoR. In a later analysis, hypergeometric tests were used to score TCR-TCR, TCR-HLA and TCR-CMV co-occurrence, with a repertoire-size bias correction applied to TCR pairs. False discovery rates were estimated in a later analysis by permuting HLA or CMV assignments 20 times. In a later analysis, co-occurring TCRs were grouped using DBSCAN, with TCRdist sequence similarity added in when clustering inside HLA-allele-positive subsets. Repertoires with fewer than 30,000 or more than 120,000 public chains were left out of co-occurrence clustering, as were about five repertoires with anomalous nucleotide sharing. As stored in TCRdb, this immuneACCESS dataset retains in-frame rearrangements with V and J assigned. A fraction of the clones does not appear; measured against another copy, unresolved V genes explain less than half of the discrepancy, and the remainder lacks a known reason. V and J calls and clone size are those listed in that table; D and trimming were worked out from the DNA. The sample table shows a few hundred thousand clones, and about 80% are seen once. Jointly, the top ten make up 0.3% of the sample.

Sequencing was performed on PBMCs. The chain is assembled from TRBV7-8 and TRBJ2-3; 6 matching bases give a weak D call of TRBD1. This clonotype was obtained from a girl aged 2-10 years in good health and CMV-seronegative. The base sequence is TGTGCCAGCAGTTTAAGGGACACCCACACAGATACGCAGTATTTT. This encodes CASSLRDTHTDTQYF.